A single sample is the source of the 32 T cell receptor beta chains below, sequenced in a study of cytomegalovirus exposure and HLA in healthy donors. The PCR used 60 Vbeta and 13 Jbeta primers. Method: immunoSEQ multiplex PCR; TCRdb's copy keeps in-frame clones and lacks some. The table shows some 120,000 clones, with about 81% occurring only once. Material for sequencing was PBMCs. These receptors all come from a woman aged 40 to 49 in good health and CMV-seropositive.

The chain joins TRBV28 to TRBJ1-3, with a possible D match to TRBD1 (5 bases). Germline CDR1 and CDR2: MDHEN and SYDVKM. Trimming removed 6 bases at V and 5 bases at J, with 17 bases between. The CDR3 consists of 15 residues. In DNA form, the CDR3 reads TGTGCCAGCAGCCGAGACAGTGAAGCCCGAAACACCATATATTTT. As protein: CASSRDSEARNTIYF.

This chain uses TRBV7-2 with TRBJ2-1, with 8 bases identical to TRBD2. From germline, CDR1 is SGHTA and CDR2 FQGNSA. This CDR3 is built from 17 residues. The trim removed 5 bases at V and 0 bases at J, leaving 9 bases unmatched. Here the CDR3 reads CASSPVGRGDSYNEQFF. The CDR3 coding sequence is TGTGCCAGCAGCCCCGTAGGGCGGGGGGACTCCTACAATGAGCAGTTCTTC.

There are a few counts of this clone. This chain connects TRBV5-1 to TRBJ2-3, with TRBD1 identical over 7 bases. CDR1 and CDR2 from the germline V gene are SGHRS and YFSETQ. The CDR3 length is 15 residues. J gave up 0 bases and V 0 bases, and 1 base lay outside the gene matches. In DNA, the CDR3 is TGCGCCAGCAGCTTGGGACAGGGAAGCACAGATACGCAGTATTTT. It specifies CASSLGQGSTDTQYF.

This clone was counted once. The V gene is TRBV28, the J gene TRBJ1-2; weak D call: TRBD1 (5 bases). CDR1 is MDHEN and CDR2 is SYDVKM in the germline V gene. The V and J ends lost 5 bases and 7 bases respectively, with 17 bases between them. The CDR3 totals 14 residues. CDR3 bases: TGTGCCAGCAGTCCCGCGGGACGGGGCGGTGGCTACACCTTC. Translation gives CASSPAGRGGGYTF.

In its sample, this clone was seen a few times. The chain joins TRBV6-4 to TRBJ1-1; D is unclear. Germline V gene sequence: CDR1 MRHNA, CDR2 SNTAGT. The CDR3 has 13 residues. The ends were cut back, 3 bases at V and 1 base at J, with 6 bases in the middle. CDR3 nucleotides: TGTGCCAGCAGTGAAGTAGAGAACACTGAAGCTTTCTTT. Residues: CASSEVENTEAFF.

The rearrangement links TRBV6-5 to TRBJ1-4; D perhaps matches TRBD1 (6 bases). The CDR3 runs 14 residues. The germline V gene encodes CDR1 MNHEY and CDR2 SVGAGI. V was cut by 6 bases and J by 5 bases, with 13 bases left in between. This CDR3 is CASRRDNQNEKLFF. The CDR3 DNA reads as TGTGCCAGCAGAAGGGACAACCAGAATGAAAAACTGTTTTTT.

This chain joins TRBV18 and TRBJ1-5; possible D gene TRBD1, 5 bases. The CDR3 covers 15 residues. Germline CDR1 KGHSH, CDR2 LQKENI. V lost 0 bases and J 1 base, leaving 7 bases between the germline ends. CDR3 protein: CASSPPAGSNQPQHF. The CDR3 DNA sequence: TGTGCCAGCTCACCACCGGCAGGGAGCAATCAGCCCCAGCATTTT. Using reference TRBV18 and TRBJ1-5 for the parts outside the CDR3, the full variable domain is NAGVMQNPRHLVRRRGQEARLRCSPMKGHSHVYWYRQLPEEGLKFMVYLQKENIIDESGMPKERFSAEFPKEGPSILRIQQVVRGDSAAYFCASSPPAGSNQPQHFGDGTRLSIL.

V is TRBV12-1 and J is TRBJ2-5; the table gives TRBD2 as D, unverified against the DNA. TRBV12-1 is deemed a pseudogene. This CDR3 is built from 14 residues. The CDR3 here is CASSLRTTKKTQYF. The CDR3 nucleotides are TGTGCCAGCAGCTTAAGGACTACGAAGAAGACCCAGTACTTC.

The J gene is TRBJ2-1, the V gene TRBV12-2; TRBD2 is the table's D call and was not checked against the DNA. TRBV12-2 is a listed pseudogene. The CDR3 is 13 amino acids. CDR3 sequence reads: CASRNLGGFEQFF. The CDR3 coding sequence is TGTGCAAGTCGCAACCTGGGGGGGTTTGAGCAGTTCTTC.

The chain has TRBV6-5 and TRBJ1-1, with D perhaps matching TRBD1 (5 bases). Germline V CDR1 and CDR2: MNHEY, SVGAGI. The V gene lost 4 bases and the J gene lost 11 bases, with 23 bases spanning the gap. The CDR3 covers 15 residues. Here the CDR3 reads CASSSGVSLSMEAFF. CDR3 DNA: TGTGCCAGCAGTTCGGGGGTTAGCTTATCGATGGAGGCTTTCTTT.

There are a few counts of this clone. Written as DNA, the CDR3 is TGTGCCAGCAGCTTAGCGCAGGGGACAGGGTTACGGGAGCAGTACTTC. This sequence encodes CASSLAQGTGLREQYF. The chain employs TRBV7-2 and TRBJ2-7; TRBD1 matches at 9 bases. This CDR3 is 16 amino acids long. Germline loops: CDR1 SGHTA, CDR2 FQGNSA. V lost 0 bases, J lost 7 bases, and 10 bases stayed unmatched.

The chain links TRBV12-5 to TRBJ1-1; unclear D gene. The germline V gene encodes CDR1 LGHNT and CDR2 FRNRAP. The CDR3 loop spans 12 amino acids. Trimming removed 5 bases at V and 1 base at J, with 5 bases between. CDR3 in DNA: TGTGCTAGTGGTCGAGGGAACACTGAAGCTTTCTTT. Its translation: CASGRGNTEAFF.

V usage is TRBV6-5 and J usage is TRBJ1-1; D remains unclear. Germline CDR1 and CDR2: MNHEY and SVGAGI. Trimming stripped 5 bases from V and 4 bases from J, with 8 bases between. CDR3 length: 12 amino acids. The CDR3 sequence: CASSRGPTEAFF. In DNA form, the CDR3 reads TGTGCCAGCAGTCGAGGGCCCACTGAAGCTTTCTTT.

The chain links TRBV7-2 to TRBJ1-5, with D perhaps TRBD1 (5 bases). This CDR3 has 16 residues. Trimming stripped 6 bases from V and 2 bases from J, with 17 bases between. CDR1 SGHTA and CDR2 FQGNSA come from the germline V gene. The CDR3 DNA sequence: TGTGCCAGCAGACCCAATACAGGTTTGGGCAATCAGCCCCAGCATTTT. Amino acids: CASRPNTGLGNQPQHF.

This clone was recorded only once. V and J are TRBV7-8 and TRBJ1-2; 7 bases fit TRBD1. Germline trimming cut 4 bases from V and 2 bases from J; bases unmatched to any gene: 13. CDR1 and CDR2 from the germline V gene are SGHVS and FQNEAQ. The CDR3 totals 17 residues. DNA of the CDR3: TGTGCCAGCAGCTCCCGACAGGGTGATGGTGGGAACTATGGCTACACCTTC. It specifies CASSSRQGDGGNYGYTF.

This chain uses TRBV6-4 with TRBJ1-2; TRBD1 matches at 7 bases. CDR1 is MRHNA, CDR2 SNTAGT, per germline. V dropped 4 bases and J dropped 5; count of bases not matched to a gene: 4. There are 13 residues in the CDR3. The CDR3 DNA follows: TGTGCCAGCAGTGCACCAGGGGGATATGGCTACACCTTC. Translated, it gives CASSAPGGYGYTF.

This chain links TRBV7-6 with TRBJ2-7, with TRBD2 as a possible D gene (5 bases). The CDR3 is made up of 14 amino acids. V lost 1 base and J lost 3, with 10 bases in between. Germline loops: CDR1 SGHVS, CDR2 FNYEAQ. In DNA, the CDR3 is TGTGCCAGCAGCTTAGTTCCCGGGAACTACGAGCAGTACTTC. Amino acids: CASSLVPGNYEQYF.

Regarding this clone: Distinct nucleotide sequences in the sample also encode this CDR3. The J gene is TRBJ2-1, the V gene TRBV4-3; D is possibly TRBD1 (5 bases). V lost 0 bases to trimming and J lost 0 bases, with 6 bases between them. Germline CDR1 LGHNA, CDR2 YSLEER. This CDR3 contains 15 residues. The CDR3 DNA sequence: TGCGCCAGCAGCCAAGACAGGGCCTCCTACAATGAGCAGTTCTTC. This translates into CASSQDRASYNEQFF.

The V gene is TRBV11-2, the J gene TRBJ2-7; 11 nucleotides match TRBD1. This CDR3 comprises 17 residues. Trimming cost V 0 bases and J 6 bases; bases outside gene matches: 10. Looked up from germline, CDR1 is SGHAT and CDR2 is FQNNGV. The DNA for the CDR3 is TGTGCCAGCAGCTTAGAAAGGAGCGGACAGGGGGCCCGCGAGCAGTACTTC. The encoded protein is CASSLERSGQGAREQYF.

As DNA, the CDR3 is TGTGCCAGCAGTCTTGGGACAGGGGCCCAAGAGACCCAGTACTTC. Translated: CASSLGTGAQETQYF. The V gene is TRBV28, the J gene TRBJ2-5, with 10 positions matching TRBD1. Losses at the gene ends were 5 bases for V and 1 base for J; bases not matched to a gene: 4. CDR1 MDHEN and CDR2 SYDVKM come from the germline V gene. This CDR3 contains 15 residues.

This clone came up a few times. The V and J genes are TRBV6-6 and TRBJ2-1, with 7 bases fitting TRBD2. Looked up from germline, CDR1 is MNHNY and CDR2 is SVGAGI (reference sequence). This CDR3 spans 13 amino acids. Trimming cost V 6 bases and J 8 bases; bases outside gene matches: 7. CDR3 region: CASSDTSAHEQFF. The DNA of the CDR3 is TGTGCCAGCAGCGATACTAGCGCGCATGAGCAGTTCTTC.

The chain links TRBV4-1 to TRBJ1-6; a weak D match, TRBD1 (6 bases). Between the trimmed V and J ends, which lost 1 base and 4 bases, there was a span of 11 bases. This CDR3 has 16 residues. CDR1 MGHRA and CDR2 YSYEKL come from the germline V gene. DNA of the CDR3: TGCGCCAGCAGCCAAGGACGAACAGGGTATAATTCACCCCTCCACTTT. Residues: CASSQGRTGYNSPLHF.

The V gene is TRBV28, the J gene TRBJ1-5; no definite D call. This CDR3 has 14 amino acids. Trimming stripped 8 bases from V and 5 bases from J, with 16 bases between. CDR1 is MDHEN and CDR2 is SYDVKM in the germline V gene. The CDR3, as DNA: TGTGCCAGCGGCACGGTGGGCCATGATCAGCCCCAGCATTTT. Translating it yields CASGTVGHDQPQHF.

The chain has TRBV2 and TRBJ1-2, with D perhaps matching TRBD1 (5 bases). Germline assignment: CDR1 SNHLY and CDR2 FYNNEI. The CDR3 length is 14 residues. Trimming shortened V by 4 bases and J by 3 bases, and 12 bases separated the two germline ends. This CDR3 is CASSGLRDDYGYTF. CDR3 nucleotides: TGTGCCAGCAGTGGGCTCAGGGATGACTATGGCTACACCTTC.

The V call is TRBV9, the J call TRBJ1-4; possibly TRBD1 for D (6 bases). Germline CDR1 reads SGDLS; CDR2 reads YYNGEE. The CDR3 contains 17 residues. With 0 bases removed from V and 6 bases from J, the gap between germline ends came to 18 bases. The DNA of the CDR3 is TGTGCCAGCAGCGTAGGTTTTCGAGTACAGGGTCATGAAAAACTGTTTTTT. This codes for CASSVGFRVQGHEKLFF. Drawing the rest from reference TRBV9 and TRBJ1-4, the complete variable domain is DSGVTQTPKHLITATGQRVTLRCSPRSGDLSVYWYQQSLDQGLQFLIQYYNGEERAKGNILERFSAQQFPDLHSELNLSSLELGDSALYFCASSVGFRVQGHEKLFFGSGTQLSVL.

The chain employs TRBV27 and TRBJ2-7; 8 bases agree with TRBD1. Germline V gives CDR1 MNHEY, CDR2 SMNVEV (reference sequence). This CDR3 is built from 15 residues. The junction had 5 bases not matched to a gene; V was cut back by 2 bases and J by 2 bases. The CDR3 region has the DNA TGTGCCAGCAGTTTAAGGGGGACAGGTCCCTACGAGCAGTACTTC. This translates into CASSLRGTGPYEQYF.

The chain carries TRBV14 and TRBJ1-2; 7 nucleotides align to TRBD1. The V segment lost 0 bases and the J segment 4 bases; nucleotides outside the gene matches: 5. The length of the CDR3 is 15 residues. Germline CDR1 reads SGHDN; CDR2 reads FVKESK. DNA of the CDR3: TGTGCCAGCAGCCAAGAAGTAGGGGACAGCTATGGCTACACCTTC. Its translation: CASSQEVGDSYGYTF.

This chain connects TRBV28 to TRBJ1-5; the D gene is possibly TRBD1 (6 bases). The V gene's germline CDR1 is MDHEN and CDR2 SYDVKM. CDR3 size: 16 residues. Trimming left V 5 bases short and J 0 bases short, with 14 bases between. The CDR3 sequence: CASSTALDSSNQPQHF. CDR3 DNA sequence: TGTGCCAGCAGTACCGCCTTGGACAGTAGCAATCAGCCCCAGCATTTT.

As regards this clone: Relative to the germline gene, one junction end is altered; a read error may explain this. This chain connects TRBV10-3 to TRBJ1-4, with TRBD1 matching over 8 bases. CDR3 length: 15 amino acids. The V gene's germline CDR1 is ENHRY and CDR2 SYGVKD. The CDR3 nucleotides read TGTGCCATCAGTGAGTCCCAGGGGGCTAAGGAAAAACTGTTTTTT. Protein: CAISESQGAKEKLFF.

The V gene is TRBV5-6, the J gene TRBJ2-6; possible D gene TRBD2, 5 bases. V was pared by 4 bases and J by 5 bases, with 13 bases between. The length of the CDR3 is 15 residues. Germline CDR1 is SGHDT and CDR2 is YYEEEE. The CDR3 DNA reads as TGTGCCAGCAGCAATGAAGCGGAGTGGGCCAACGTCCTGACTTTC. This sequence encodes CASSNEAEWANVLTF.

The sample holds a few counts of this clone. V usage is TRBV28 and J usage is TRBJ2-7, with 8 bases aligning to TRBD2. The germline gives CDR1 MDHEN, CDR2 SYDVKM. The CDR3 has 15 amino acids. V lost 7 bases and J lost 5; bases outside the gene matches: 13. The chain's CDR3 is CASTLMASGSHEQYF. For the CDR3, the DNA is TGTGCCAGCACCCTGATGGCTAGCGGGTCTCACGAGCAGTACTTC.

The chain uses TRBV2 and TRBJ2-5; tentatively, D is TRBD1 (5 bases). The ends were cut back, 4 bases at V and 11 bases at J, with 11 bases in the middle. The CDR3 consists of 11 residues. Germline V gene data show CDR1 as SNHLY and CDR2 as FYNNEI. The CDR3 spells CASSADSLQYF. The CDR3 bases are TGTGCCAGCAGTGCCGACAGTTTACAGTACTTC.